Below are 6 T cell receptor beta chains sequenced from a single sample in a study of neurological immune-mediated disorders (dated by TCRdb to about 2019). The library was obtained by 5' RACE. Sequencing used an Illumina HiSeq 2500. TCRdb trimmed public reads at Q25 via fastp, called clones via MiXCR and kept in-frame beta chains. Rows are unified per CDR3 protein, each entry keeping the most common DNA and genes. The sample table records about 55,000 distinct CDR3 sequences; approximately 4.1% of these occur just once. The ten largest clones capture approximately 2.9% of the sample. The sequenced sample consisted of PBMCs. All receptors derive from a man in his fifties or sixties with multiple sclerosis.

This clonotype occurred many times. The rearrangement links TRBV12-3 or TRBV12-4 to TRBJ2-2; D gene ambiguous. V lost 3 bases, J lost 5 bases, and 10 bases lay in between. CDR3 length: 14 amino acids. This CDR3 is CASSFVSGTGELFF. The CDR3 nucleotides are TGTGCCAGCAGTTTCGTCTCAGGAACCGGGGAGCTGTTTTTT.

This clonotype was seen ten or more times. The chain joins TRBV5-1 to TRBJ1-1; the match to TRBD1 covers 8 bases. The ends lost 4 bases at V and 4 bases at J; junction bases unmatched: 3. CDR1 is SGHRS and CDR2 is YFSETQ in the germline V gene. This CDR3 is 13 amino acids long. The CDR3 DNA reads as TGCGCCAGCAGCATAGGACAGGGCACTGAAGCTTTCTTT. Protein sequence: CASSIGQGTEAFF.

This clonotype was seen at least ten times. The gene calls are TRBV9 and TRBJ2-2, with 10 bases that match TRBD1. From germline, CDR1 is SGDLS and CDR2 YYNGEE. With V trimmed by 4 bases and J by 8 bases, 14 bases remained unmatched. CDR3 length: 17 residues. CDR3 region: CASSPRETGGASGELFF. DNA for the CDR3: TGTGCCAGCAGCCCACGAGAGACAGGGGGCGCGTCAGGGGAGCTGTTTTTT. The full variable domain, rest sourced from reference TRBV9 and TRBJ2-2, is DSGVTQTPKHLITATGQRVTLRCSPRSGDLSVYWYQQSLDQGLQFLIQYYNGEERAKGNILERFSAQQFPDLHSELNLSSLELGDSALYFCASSPRETGGASGELFFGEGSRLTVL.

This clonotype was detected a few times. This chain connects TRBV3-1 to TRBJ2-1; D is ambiguous. The CDR3 has 12 residues. Germline V gene data show CDR1 as LGHDT and CDR2 as YNNKEL (reference sequence). Trimming removed 2 bases at V and 6 bases at J, with 5 bases between. In nucleotides, the CDR3 is TGTGCCAGCAGCCAAAGGGCCAATGAGCAGTTCTTC. Its protein product is CASSQRANEQFF.

In this sample, this clonotype turned up many times. One end of the junction varies from germline; a read error may be responsible. The J gene is TRBJ1-4, the V gene TRBV7-6, with 9 bases identical to TRBD1. The CDR3 runs 12 residues. Germline values: CDR1 SGHVS, CDR2 FNYEAQ. The CDR3 DNA follows: TGTGCCAGCAGCCTAAGACAGGGGGAATTGGTTTTT. The encoded protein is CASSLRQGELVF.

This clonotype was counted many times. The chain has TRBV10-3 and TRBJ2-1; 9 bases match TRBD2. Germline V lookup: CDR1 ENHRY, CDR2 SYGVKD. Germline trimming cut 3 bases from V and 12 bases from J; bases unmatched to any gene: 0. CDR3 length: 11 residues. The chain's CDR3 is CAISELAGQFF. CDR3 nucleotides: TGTGCCATCAGTGAACTAGCGGGGCAGTTCTTC.